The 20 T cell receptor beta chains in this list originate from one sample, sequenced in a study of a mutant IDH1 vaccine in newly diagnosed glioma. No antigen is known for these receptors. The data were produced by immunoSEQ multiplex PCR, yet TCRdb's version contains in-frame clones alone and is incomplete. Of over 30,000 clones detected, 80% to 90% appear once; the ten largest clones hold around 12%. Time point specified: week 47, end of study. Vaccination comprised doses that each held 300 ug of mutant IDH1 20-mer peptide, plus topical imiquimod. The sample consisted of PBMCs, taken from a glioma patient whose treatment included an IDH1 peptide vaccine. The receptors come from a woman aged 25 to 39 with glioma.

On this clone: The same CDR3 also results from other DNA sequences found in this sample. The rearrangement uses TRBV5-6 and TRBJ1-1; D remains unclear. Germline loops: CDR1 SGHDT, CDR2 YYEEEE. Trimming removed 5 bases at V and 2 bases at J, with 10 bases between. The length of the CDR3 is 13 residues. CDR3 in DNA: TGTGCCAGCAGTCTAGGTCCTAACACTGAAGCTTTCTTT. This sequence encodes CASSLGPNTEAFF.

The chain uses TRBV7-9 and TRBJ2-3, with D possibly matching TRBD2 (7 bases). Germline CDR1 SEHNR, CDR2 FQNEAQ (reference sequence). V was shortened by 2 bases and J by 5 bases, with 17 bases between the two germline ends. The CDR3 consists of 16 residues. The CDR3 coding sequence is TGTGCCAGCAGCTTACCATGGGGGGGCGAGGGAGATACGCAGTATTTT. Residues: CASSLPWGGEGDTQYF.

This CDR3 reads CSVGRSAGIAYEQYF. In nucleotides, the CDR3 is TGCAGCGTTGGTCGCTCAGCGGGGATCGCCTACGAGCAGTACTTC. The chain couples TRBV29-1 to TRBJ2-7, with 7 positions matching TRBD2. V shed 4 bases and J 2 bases; nucleotides not matched to a gene: 11. Germline V gene sequence: CDR1 SQVTM, CDR2 ANQGSEA. This CDR3 spans 15 amino acids.

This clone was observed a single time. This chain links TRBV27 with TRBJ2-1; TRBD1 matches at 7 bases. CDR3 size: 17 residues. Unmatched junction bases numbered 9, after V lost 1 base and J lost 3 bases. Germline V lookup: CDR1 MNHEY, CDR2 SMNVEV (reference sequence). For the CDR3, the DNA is TGTGCCAGCAGTTTATGGGCCCCGGGGACAGACTACAATGAGCAGTTCTTC. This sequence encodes CASSLWAPGTDYNEQFF.

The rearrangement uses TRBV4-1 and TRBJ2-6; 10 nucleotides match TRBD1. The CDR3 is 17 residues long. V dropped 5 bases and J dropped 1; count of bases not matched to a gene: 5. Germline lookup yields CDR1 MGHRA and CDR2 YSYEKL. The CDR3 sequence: CASSRPGQGSGANVLTF. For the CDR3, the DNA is TGCGCCAGCAGCAGACCGGGACAGGGGTCTGGGGCCAACGTCCTGACTTTC.

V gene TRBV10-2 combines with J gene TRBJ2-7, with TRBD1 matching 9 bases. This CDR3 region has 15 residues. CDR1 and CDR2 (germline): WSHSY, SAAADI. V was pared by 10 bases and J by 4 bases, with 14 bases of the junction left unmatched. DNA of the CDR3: TGCGCCACAACGCTCTACCGGGACAGGGAATACGAGCAGTACTTC. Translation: CATTLYRDREYEQYF.

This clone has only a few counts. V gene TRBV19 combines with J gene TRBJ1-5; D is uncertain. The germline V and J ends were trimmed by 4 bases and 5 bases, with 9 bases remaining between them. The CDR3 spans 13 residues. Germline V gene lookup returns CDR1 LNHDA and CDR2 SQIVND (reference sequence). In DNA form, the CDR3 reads TGTGCCAGTAGTACCTCGCCCTATCAGCCCCAGCATTTT. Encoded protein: CASSTSPYQPQHF.

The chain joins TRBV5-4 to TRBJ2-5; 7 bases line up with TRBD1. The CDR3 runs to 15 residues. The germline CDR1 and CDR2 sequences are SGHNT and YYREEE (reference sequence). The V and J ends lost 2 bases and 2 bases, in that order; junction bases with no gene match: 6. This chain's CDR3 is CASSFGPGGQETQYF. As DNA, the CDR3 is TGTGCCAGCAGCTTCGGCCCAGGGGGTCAAGAGACCCAGTACTTC. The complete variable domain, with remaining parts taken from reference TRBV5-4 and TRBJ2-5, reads ETGVTQSPTHLIKTRGQQVTLRCSSQSGHNTVSWYQQALGQGPQFIFQYYREEENGRGNFPPRFSGLQFPNYSSELNVNALELDDSALYLCASSFGPGGQETQYFGPGTRLLVL.

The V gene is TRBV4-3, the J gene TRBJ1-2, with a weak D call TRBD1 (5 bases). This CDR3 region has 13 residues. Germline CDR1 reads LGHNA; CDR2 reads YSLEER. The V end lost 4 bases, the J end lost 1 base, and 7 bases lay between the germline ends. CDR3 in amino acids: CASSPGRNYGYTF. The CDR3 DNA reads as TGCGCCAGCAGCCCGGGGCGTAACTATGGCTACACCTTC.

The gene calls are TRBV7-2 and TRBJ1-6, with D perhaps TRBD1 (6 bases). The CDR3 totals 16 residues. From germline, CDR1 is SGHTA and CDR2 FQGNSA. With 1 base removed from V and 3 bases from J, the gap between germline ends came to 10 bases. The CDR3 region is CASSLGRGNYNSPLHF. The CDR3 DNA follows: TGTGCCAGCAGCTTAGGCAGGGGTAACTATAATTCACCCCTCCACTTT.

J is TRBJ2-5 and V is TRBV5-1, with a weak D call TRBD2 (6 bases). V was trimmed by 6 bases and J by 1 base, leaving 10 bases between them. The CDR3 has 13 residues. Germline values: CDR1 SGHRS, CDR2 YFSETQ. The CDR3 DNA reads TGCGCCAGCAACGACGGGGGCCAAGAGACCCAGTACTTC. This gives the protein CASNDGGQETQYF.

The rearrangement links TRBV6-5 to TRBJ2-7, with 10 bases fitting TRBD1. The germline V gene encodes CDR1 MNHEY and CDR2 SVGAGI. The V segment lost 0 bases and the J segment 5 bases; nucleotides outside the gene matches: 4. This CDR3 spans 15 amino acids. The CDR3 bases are TGTGCCAGCAGTTACTCGACAGGGGGCTTCGACGAGCAGTACTTC. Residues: CASSYSTGGFDEQYF.

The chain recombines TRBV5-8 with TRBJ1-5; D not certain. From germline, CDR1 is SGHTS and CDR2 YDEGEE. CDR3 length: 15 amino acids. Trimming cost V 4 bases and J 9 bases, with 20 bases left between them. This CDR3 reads CASSIRTAGGRPQHF. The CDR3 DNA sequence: TGTGCCAGCAGCATAAGGACGGCCGGTGGTCGGCCCCAGCATTTT. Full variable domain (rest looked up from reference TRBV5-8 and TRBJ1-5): EAGVTQSPTHLIKTRGQQATLRCSPISGHTSVYWYQQALGLGLQFLLWYDEGEERNRGNFPPRFSGRQFPNYSSELNVNALELEDSALYLCASSIRTAGGRPQHFGDGTRLSIL.

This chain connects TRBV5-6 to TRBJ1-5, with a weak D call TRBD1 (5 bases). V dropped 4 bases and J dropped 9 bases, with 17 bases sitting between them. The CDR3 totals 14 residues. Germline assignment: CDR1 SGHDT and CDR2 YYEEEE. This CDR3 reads CASSRGGRLRPQHF. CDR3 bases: TGTGCCAGCAGCAGGGGTGGCAGGCTAAGGCCCCAGCATTTT.

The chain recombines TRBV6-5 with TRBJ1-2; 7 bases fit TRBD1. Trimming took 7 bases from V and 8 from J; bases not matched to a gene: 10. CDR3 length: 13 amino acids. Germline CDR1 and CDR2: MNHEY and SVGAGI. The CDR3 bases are TGTGCCAGCACCTACGGAGGGGGCAGGGGCTACACCTTC. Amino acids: CASTYGGGRGYTF.

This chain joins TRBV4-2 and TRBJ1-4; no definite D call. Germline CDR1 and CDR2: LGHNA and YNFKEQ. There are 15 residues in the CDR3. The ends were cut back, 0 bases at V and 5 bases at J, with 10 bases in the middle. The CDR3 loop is CASSQDYDGNEKLFF. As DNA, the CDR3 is TGTGCCAGCAGCCAAGATTATGATGGGAATGAAAAACTGTTTTTT.

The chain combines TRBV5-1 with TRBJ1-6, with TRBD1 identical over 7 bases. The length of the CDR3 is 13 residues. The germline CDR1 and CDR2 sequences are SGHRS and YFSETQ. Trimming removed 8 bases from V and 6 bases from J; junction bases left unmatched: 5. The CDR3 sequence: CASQTGSNSPLHF. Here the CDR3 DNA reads TGCGCCAGTCAGACAGGGAGTAATTCACCCCTCCACTTT.

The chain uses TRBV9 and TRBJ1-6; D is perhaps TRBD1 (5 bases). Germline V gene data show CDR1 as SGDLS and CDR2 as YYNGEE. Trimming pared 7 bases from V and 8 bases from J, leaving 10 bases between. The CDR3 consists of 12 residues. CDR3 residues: CASRGVDSPLHF. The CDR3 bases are TGTGCCAGCCGGGGGGTAGATTCACCCCTCCACTTT.

CDR3 DNA: TGTGCCAGCAGCCCGAGGACGGGACAAAAGGGGGCAGATACGCAGTATTTT. This gives the protein CASSPRTGQKGADTQYF. The chain employs TRBV14 and TRBJ2-3; the D gene is possibly TRBD1 (6 bases). The CDR3 length is 17 residues. V dropped 4 bases and J dropped 4 bases, with 21 bases sitting between them. Germline V gene lookup returns CDR1 SGHDN and CDR2 FVKESK.

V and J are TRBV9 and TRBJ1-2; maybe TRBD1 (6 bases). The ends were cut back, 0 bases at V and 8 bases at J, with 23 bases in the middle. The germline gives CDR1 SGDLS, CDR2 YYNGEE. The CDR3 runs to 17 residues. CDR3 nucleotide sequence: TGTGCCAGCAGCGTAGATCCAGGGGCGCTTAGCTTTTTGGGCTACACCTTC. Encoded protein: CASSVDPGALSFLGYTF.